The T cell receptor beta chain under discussion was sequenced for a study of graft-versus-host responses after intestinal transplantation. Study as a whole: Every one of the recipients received anti-thymocyte globulin induction and afterwards took tacrolimus and steroids for approximately three years.

Only in-frame clones appear in the TCRdb table, and some are missing; sequencing was by immunoSEQ multiplex PCR. The table shows 40,000 or so clones, with about 92% occurring only once. Comment on this clone: Its antigen remains unknown.

The study's findings and limits: Detection of GvH clones occurred in recipient marrow, and some had their first appearance in ileum or blood.

The CDR3 has 12 residues. V was shortened by 11 bases and J by 2 bases, with 9 bases between the two germline ends. Germline CDR1 reads MDHEN; CDR2 reads SYDVKM. The source is a human patient who received an intestinal transplant, so some T cells may come from the graft donor. The V call is TRBV28, the J call TRBJ2-2; D perhaps matches TRBD2 (6 bases). Sequenced material: PBMCs, taken 734 days after intestinal transplantation. The CDR3 region has the DNA TGTGCCTCGGGGGAAAACACCGGGGAGCTGTTTTTT. Protein sequence: CASGENTGELFF.